This TCR beta chain was captured in a study of T cell repertoires in cytomegalovirus infection. The study's findings and limits: The ex vivo response was dominated by HLA-C-restricted CMV-specific TCR beta clonotypes.

Of note for this clonotype: Its antigen is currently unknown.

TCRdb itself ran the reads through MiXCR, one entry per CDR3 protein. The sample consists of roughly 990,000 distinct CDR3 sequences, 30% to 40% of them appearing once. V lost 5 bases, J lost 0 bases, and 9 bases stayed unmatched. This CDR3 is 19 amino acids long. Germline CDR1 is PRHDT and CDR2 is FYEKMQ (reference sequence). V usage is TRBV13 and J usage is TRBJ2-1; 14 bases line up with TRBD2. The starting material was cultured CD8+ T cells from PBMCs, obtained from culture after CMV antigen stimulation. The clonotype comes from a human donor in good health (CMV status not recorded). Some clones in this sample may be carry-over from other donors' samples. The DNA for the CDR3 is TGTGCCAGCAGCCCGGGACTAGCGGGGGCCGACAGCTCCTACAATGAGCAGTTCTTC. It codes for CASSPGLAGADSSYNEQFF.